Listed here are 27 T cell receptor beta chains from one sample, sequenced in a study of blood T cell repertoires in COVID-19 (dated by TCRdb to about 2020). The receptor library was made with the immunoSEQ multiplex PCR assay. Held by TCRdb, this immuneACCESS table contains in-frame sequences only and omits some clones. Under half of the omission traces to an unresolved V gene where checked; the cause of the rest is unknown. The sample yields about 190,000 clones; roughly 80% were counted once. The top ten clones comprise about 13% of the sample. Sequencing was performed on peripheral blood. These receptor sequences come from a man in his forties or fifties who had recovered from COVID-19.

There are a few counts of this clone. CDR3 in amino acids: CASSMRGGSEKLFF. The CDR3 DNA sequence: TGTGCCAGTAGTATGCGAGGGGGTTCTGAAAAACTGTTTTTT. The rearrangement uses TRBV19 and TRBJ1-4, with D possibly being TRBD1 (6 bases). The CDR3 has 14 amino acids. V was shortened by 3 bases and J by 7 bases, with 12 bases between the two germline ends. Germline V gene lookup returns CDR1 LNHDA and CDR2 SQIVND (reference sequence).

This clone was observed a single time. This chain uses TRBV5-4 with TRBJ1-2, with TRBD1 matching over 10 bases. CDR1 and CDR2 (germline): SGHNT, YYREEE (reference sequence). The CDR3 extends over 15 amino acids. The V gene end was trimmed by 1 base and the J gene end by 7 bases; junction bases not matched to a gene: 7. The CDR3 reads CASSLTDRGLGGYTF. The CDR3 DNA is TGTGCCAGCAGCTTGACCGACAGGGGGCTTGGTGGCTACACCTTC.

The rearrangement joins TRBV12-5 to TRBJ2-7, with D tentatively TRBD2 (5 bases). The ends were cut back, 5 bases at V and 9 bases at J, with 14 bases in the middle. Germline CDR1 and CDR2: LGHNT and FRNRAP. The CDR3 spans 12 residues. CDR3 loop: CASGPELGRQYF. The DNA for the CDR3 is TGTGCTAGTGGTCCCGAACTAGGGAGGCAGTACTTC.

In its sample, this clone was seen a few times. V usage is TRBV21-1 and J usage is TRBJ2-3; TRBD2, as called in the table, went unchecked against the DNA. TRBV21-1 is annotated as a pseudogene. The CDR3 spans 21 residues. CDR3 nucleotides: TGTGCCAGCAGCTGCCGAGCCAATAGCGCGACCAAGCCGAACCTCTCATATACGCAGTATTTT. Translated, it gives CASSCRANSATKPNLSYTQYF.

The chain uses TRBV5-6 and TRBJ2-1; 7 bases fit TRBD2. CDR3 length: 16 amino acids. V lost 2 bases and J lost 7; bases outside the gene matches: 12. Germline V gene sequence: CDR1 SGHDT, CDR2 YYEEEE. The CDR3 spells CASSFQGGSKRNEQFF. CDR3 bases: TGTGCCAGCAGCTTTCAAGGCGGGAGTAAGAGAAATGAGCAGTTCTTC.

This clone has a handful of counts. The gene calls are TRBV21-1 and TRBJ2-1; the DNA was not used to check the table's D call, TRBD2. TRBV21-1 is annotated as a pseudogene. The length of the CDR3 is 18 residues. The CDR3 reads CASRTRRGGSSSYNEQFF. The CDR3 nucleotides are TGTGCCAGCAGAACCCGGCGCGGGGGGTCTAGCTCCTACAATGAGCAGTTCTTC.

The gene calls are TRBV30 and TRBJ2-5, with D maybe TRBD2 (5 bases). Trimming left V 4 bases short and J 5 bases short, with 11 bases between. The CDR3 spans 12 residues. Germline CDR1 and CDR2: GTSNPN and SVGIG (reference sequence). In nucleotides, the CDR3 is TGTGCCTGGAAGGCAGCGGCGGAGACCCAGTACTTC. It codes for CAWKAAAETQYF.

V gene TRBV5-1 combines with J gene TRBJ1-5; 8 bases line up with TRBD1. The CDR3 contains 14 residues. Germline CDR1 reads SGHRS; CDR2 reads YFSETQ. V lost 3 bases to trimming and J lost 4 bases; unmatched junction nucleotides: 3. Written as DNA, the CDR3 is TGCGCCAGCAGCTCGGGACAGGAGAATCAGCCCCAGCATTTT. It translates to CASSSGQENQPQHF.

This chain joins TRBV27 and TRBJ2-7; TRBD1 matches 11 bases. The ends lost 1 base at V and 4 bases at J; junction bases unmatched: 3. Germline CDR1 and CDR2: MNHEY and SMNVEV (reference sequence). This CDR3 region has 15 residues. In DNA form, the CDR3 reads TGTGCCAGCAGTTTATTTGGGACAGGGGGGTACGAGCAGTACTTC. Amino acids: CASSLFGTGGYEQYF.

The V gene is TRBV5-6, the J gene TRBJ2-2, with a weak D call TRBD1 (6 bases). V gave up 5 bases and J gave up 5 bases, with 10 bases separating them. Germline V gives CDR1 SGHDT, CDR2 YYEEEE. This CDR3 contains 13 residues. CDR3 protein: CASRRTETGELFF. CDR3 nucleotides: TGTGCCAGCAGACGGACAGAGACCGGGGAGCTGTTTTTT.

V gene TRBV19 combines with J gene TRBJ2-1; TRBD2 aligns across 10 bases. V lost 7 bases to trimming and J lost 15 bases; unmatched junction nucleotides: 12. The germline CDR1 and CDR2 sequences are LNHDA and SQIVND (reference sequence). This CDR3 contains 13 residues. The CDR3 DNA reads TGTGCCAGTACAGCCGGTCAGCGGGGGGGTCGGTTCTTC. Translation: CASTAGQRGGRFF. Looking up the rest from reference TRBV19 and TRBJ2-1 gives the full variable domain: DGGITQSPKYLFRKEGQNVTLSCEQNLNHDAMYWYRQDPGQGLRLIYYSQIVNDFQKGDIAEGYSVSREKKESFPLTVTSAQKNPTAFYLCASTAGQRGGRFFGPGTRLTVL.

The V call is TRBV6-5, the J call TRBJ2-7, with 8 bases aligning to TRBD2. Germline lookup yields CDR1 MNHEY and CDR2 SVGAGI. The CDR3 consists of 15 residues. V shed 5 bases and J 1 base; nucleotides not matched to a gene: 7. The CDR3 protein is CASSLRAGGSYEQYF. As DNA, the CDR3 is TGTGCCAGCAGTCTCAGGGCGGGAGGATCCTACGAGCAGTACTTC.

This clone appeared a single time. V gene TRBV7-2 combines with J gene TRBJ2-3, with TRBD2 matching 13 bases. The CDR3 is 15 amino acids. The germline gives CDR1 SGHTA, CDR2 FQGNSA. V shed 5 bases and J 5 bases; nucleotides not matched to a gene: 4. CDR3 nucleotide sequence: TGTGCCAGCAGCAGACTAGCGGGAGGAGTAGATACGCAGTATTTT. It is translated as CASSRLAGGVDTQYF.

The V gene is TRBV28, the J gene TRBJ1-1; perhaps TRBD1 as D (6 bases). Germline V gene data show CDR1 as MDHEN and CDR2 as SYDVKM. The CDR3 is 14 amino acids. Trimming took off 5 bases at V and 2 bases at J, with 12 bases between the two ends. This CDR3 is CASSPVDRNTEAFF. CDR3 DNA sequence: TGTGCCAGCAGTCCAGTGGACAGAAACACTGAAGCTTTCTTT.

This clone was recorded once. V usage is TRBV25-1 and J usage is TRBJ1-1, with a weak D call TRBD1 (5 bases). Germline CDR1 reads MGHDK; CDR2 reads SYGVNS. CDR3 length: 14 residues. The germline V and J ends were trimmed by 1 base and 10 bases, with 16 bases remaining between them. In nucleotides, the CDR3 is TGTGCCAGCAGTGAATTCTCGACAGTTCGGCGAGCTTTCTTT. This translates into CASSEFSTVRRAFF.

The chain couples TRBV5-1 to TRBJ2-1, with D perhaps TRBD2 (6 bases). This CDR3 has 15 amino acids. Per germline, CDR1 SGHRS and CDR2 YFSETQ. The V end lost 0 bases, the J end lost 8 bases, and 15 bases lay between the germline ends. CDR3 loop: CASSLESGRIDEQFF. Here the CDR3 DNA reads TGCGCCAGCAGCTTGGAGTCAGGGAGGATCGATGAGCAGTTCTTC. The variable domain in full, completed from reference TRBV5-1 and TRBJ2-1, reads KAGVTQTPRYLIKTRGQQVTLSCSPISGHRSVSWYQQTPGQGLQFLFEYFSETQRNKGNFPGRFSGRQFSNSRSEMNVSTLELGDSALYLCASSLESGRIDEQFFGPGTRLTVL.

The chain recombines TRBV28 with TRBJ2-7, with D possibly matching TRBD2 (6 bases). Trimming removed 6 bases at V and 6 bases at J, with 24 bases between. The germline V gene has CDR1 MDHEN and CDR2 SYDVKM. This CDR3 has 16 residues. CDR3 coding DNA: TGTGCCAGCAGCCCAACTTTTGGACTATCGAGTGGCGAGCAGTACTTC. It specifies CASSPTFGLSSGEQYF.

The chain is built from TRBV6-5 and TRBJ1-1, with 7 bases aligning to TRBD1. This CDR3 is 14 amino acids long. V gave up 8 bases and J gave up 3 bases; unmatched junction bases: 9. Germline CDR1 reads MNHEY; CDR2 reads SVGAGI. For the CDR3, the DNA is TGTGCCAGCGGGAGAGGGGGCGCGGACACTGAAGCTTTCTTT. Residues: CASGRGGADTEAFF.

V and J are TRBV30 and TRBJ1-1; 7 bases are a match to TRBD1. With 0 bases clipped from V and 6 bases from J, the junction kept 7 bases outside the gene matches. This CDR3 spans 14 amino acids. Per the germline V gene, CDR1 is GTSNPN and CDR2 is SVGIG (reference sequence). CDR3 sequence reads: CAWSVTGSRAEAFF. The CDR3 DNA reads as TGTGCCTGGAGTGTGACAGGGTCGCGGGCTGAAGCTTTCTTT.

The CDR3 nucleotides are TGCGCCAGCAGCTGGGGACTAGCGGGAGCACAAAAGATCTACAATGAGCAGTTCTTC. As protein: CASSWGLAGAQKIYNEQFF. V usage is TRBV5-1 and J usage is TRBJ2-1, with TRBD2 matching 14 bases. The CDR3 is 19 amino acids. J lost 3 bases, V lost 3 bases, and 11 bases had no gene match. The V gene's germline CDR1 is SGHRS and CDR2 YFSETQ.

Of note for this clone: Other DNA sequences in the sample encode the same CDR3. The chain uses TRBV6-5 and TRBJ1-1; 8 bases match TRBD1. There are 13 residues in the CDR3. Unmatched junction bases numbered 2, after V lost 6 bases and J lost 2 bases. The germline CDR1 and CDR2 sequences are MNHEY and SVGAGI. CDR3 region: CASRDRANTEAFF. The CDR3 coding sequence is TGTGCCAGCAGGGACAGGGCCAACACTGAAGCTTTCTTT.

The CDR3 coding sequence is TGTGCCACCAGTGATCCAAAGACAGGGCCCCATGAAAAACTGTTTTTT. Translating gives CATSDPKTGPHEKLFF. The rearrangement links TRBV24-1 to TRBJ1-4; 7 nucleotides agree with TRBD1. With V trimmed by 3 bases and J by 6 bases, 9 bases remained unmatched. CDR3 size: 16 residues. CDR1 KGHDR and CDR2 SFDVKD come from the germline V gene.

V usage is TRBV3-1 (or the pseudogene TRBV3-2) and J usage is TRBJ1-2; 9 bases line up with TRBD1. The CDR3 runs 16 residues. V dropped 2 bases and J dropped 8; count of bases not matched to a gene: 12. CDR1 is LGHDT, CDR2 YNNKEL, per germline (reference sequence). This chain's CDR3 is CASSQNRGTGSRGYTF. The DNA of the CDR3 is TGTGCCAGCAGCCAAAACCGCGGGACAGGGTCGAGGGGCTACACCTTC.

The rearrangement joins TRBV7-9 to TRBJ1-2; 8 bases are shared with TRBD1. The V segment lost 3 bases and the J segment 5 bases; nucleotides outside the gene matches: 5. Germline values: CDR1 SEHNR, CDR2 FQNEAQ (reference sequence). This CDR3 has 14 residues. In DNA, the CDR3 is TGTGCCAGCAGCTTTAGACAGGGGATGTATGGCTACACCTTC. Translated: CASSFRQGMYGYTF.

The V and J genes are TRBV9 and TRBJ2-2; possibly TRBD2 for D (5 bases). Germline CDR1 is SGDLS and CDR2 is YYNGEE. The CDR3 is made up of 15 amino acids. The ends were cut back, 3 bases at V and 5 bases at J, with 14 bases in the middle. The CDR3 reads CASSGGLFYTGELFF. CDR3 sequence (DNA): TGTGCCAGCAGCGGAGGGTTATTTTATACCGGGGAGCTGTTTTTT.

This chain links TRBV10-3 with TRBJ2-3; 12 bases map to TRBD2. Germline trimming cut 3 bases from V and 2 bases from J; bases unmatched to any gene: 24. This CDR3 region has 23 residues. Germline-derived CDR1 and CDR2 are ENHRY and SYGVKD. The CDR3 DNA reads as TGTGCCATCAGTGACTGGGGTCCGGGGGCGCCGGGACTAGCGGGCCATATCACAGATACGCAGTATTTT. It codes for CAISDWGPGAPGLAGHITDTQYF.

Here the CDR3 reads CASRGLVNNEQFF. The CDR3 nucleotides are TGCGCCAGCAGGGGACTAGTGAACAATGAGCAGTTCTTC. The chain uses TRBV10-1 and TRBJ2-1; 8 nucleotides line up with TRBD2. Germline V CDR1 and CDR2: WNHNN, SYGVQD (reference sequence). V lost 6 bases and J lost 5; bases outside the gene matches: 3. The CDR3 length is 13 residues.